Below are 18 T cell receptor beta chains sequenced from a single sample in a study of blood T cell repertoires in COVID-19. The data were produced by immunoSEQ multiplex PCR, yet TCRdb's version contains in-frame clones alone and is incomplete. This table holds 200,000 to 300,000 clones, 75% to 95% found once. The sequenced sample consisted of peripheral blood. These receptors were obtained from a person aged 18 to 29 with COVID-19, enrolled during active disease.

The chain is built from TRBV27 and TRBJ2-7; the match to TRBD2 covers 7 bases. The trim removed 4 bases at V and 0 bases at J, leaving 9 bases unmatched. In germline, CDR1 is MNHEY, CDR2 SMNVEV (reference sequence). The CDR3 length is 16 residues. The CDR3 sequence is CASSWTPAGSSYEQYF. The CDR3 bases are TGTGCCAGCAGTTGGACCCCAGCGGGGAGCTCCTACGAGCAGTACTTC.

This clone was picked up a small number of times. This chain uses TRBV3-1 (or the pseudogene TRBV3-2) with TRBJ1-1, with TRBD1 matching 8 bases. The CDR3 sequence is 15 residues long. The germline CDR1 and CDR2 sequences are LGHDT and YNNKEL (reference sequence). The junction had 10 bases not matched to a gene; V was cut back by 4 bases and J by 6 bases. The CDR3 DNA follows: TGTGCCAGCAGCCCTAGGACAGGGAGAGAGCCTGAAGCTTTCTTT. Translation: CASSPRTGREPEAFF.

J is TRBJ1-1 and V is TRBV30; tentative D call: TRBD1 (5 bases). Between the trimmed V and J ends, which lost 4 bases and 3 bases, there was a span of 21 bases. CDR1 and CDR2 (germline): GTSNPN, SVGIG (reference sequence). The CDR3 extends over 16 amino acids. The CDR3 loop reads CAWTYGQQVIDTEAFF. The DNA of the CDR3 is TGTGCCTGGACTTATGGCCAACAGGTGATTGACACTGAAGCTTTCTTT.

The CDR3 nucleotides are TGTGCCAGCAGTAGGAGGGACGAGCAGTACTTC. Encoded protein: CASSRRDEQYF. The chain recombines TRBV6-5 with TRBJ2-7; a possible D gene is TRBD2 (6 bases). The CDR3 extends over 11 amino acids. Trimming pared 5 bases from V and 5 bases from J, leaving 7 bases between. Germline V gene data show CDR1 as MNHEY and CDR2 as SVGAGI.

This clone was seen a single time. The rearrangement links TRBV5-4 to TRBJ2-2; 8 bases line up with TRBD2. The CDR3 loop spans 17 amino acids. V trimming: 0 bases; J trimming: 4 bases; junction bases outside the gene matches: 8. Germline CDR1 reads SGHNT; CDR2 reads YYREEE (reference sequence). CDR3 bases: TGTGCCAGCAGCTTGGATCCCAGCGGGAGTGGCACCGGGGAGCTGTTTTTT. The encoded protein is CASSLDPSGSGTGELFF.

V gene TRBV6-5 combines with J gene TRBJ2-3; a possible D gene is TRBD2 (6 bases). The germline V gene encodes CDR1 MNHEY and CDR2 SVGAGI. The CDR3 sequence is 14 residues long. Trimming removed 8 bases at V and 2 bases at J, with 14 bases between. The CDR3 nucleotides read TGTGCCAGCTTGTACGGGGAGGTCACAGATACGCAGTATTTT. Amino acids: CASLYGEVTDTQYF.

V usage is TRBV7-2 and J usage is TRBJ1-2; possible D gene TRBD1, 5 bases. This CDR3 is built from 13 residues. Trimming took off 2 bases at V and 4 bases at J, with 8 bases between the two ends. The germline V gene has CDR1 SGHTA and CDR2 FQGNSA. The CDR3, as DNA: TGTGCCAGCAGCTTAAACGGGGGCTATGGCTACACCTTC. Translating it yields CASSLNGGYGYTF.

This clone was seen once. The rearrangement uses TRBV5-4 and TRBJ2-7; the match to TRBD2 covers 10 bases. The CDR3 extends over 14 amino acids. Germline V CDR1 and CDR2: SGHNT, YYREEE (reference sequence). Trimming at V came to 0 bases and at J to 5 bases, leaving 2 bases not matched to a gene. For the CDR3, the DNA is TGTGCCAGCAGCTTGGGCCTAGCGGGGGACGAGCAGTACTTC. Translating it yields CASSLGLAGDEQYF.

This clone was seen once. The rearrangement links TRBV27 to TRBJ2-5, with 8 bases fitting TRBD1. After removal of 9 bases from V and 5 bases from J, the junction contained 20 bases not matched to a gene. This CDR3 has 17 residues. CDR1 is MNHEY, CDR2 SMNVEV, per germline (reference sequence). This CDR3 is CARLCDLQGEGGETQYF. As DNA, the CDR3 is TGTGCCAGGCTGTGCGACCTACAGGGGGAAGGAGGGGAGACCCAGTACTTC.

The CDR3 region is CATSGSLDWRRYSNQPQHF. For the CDR3, the DNA is TGTGCCACCAGTGGATCTTTAGACTGGCGCCGGTATAGCAATCAGCCCCAGCATTTT. The chain employs TRBV24-1 and TRBJ1-5, with D hard to call. Trimming removed 5 bases from V and 0 bases from J, with 22 bases in between. Germline CDR1 is KGHDR and CDR2 is SFDVKD. The CDR3 totals 19 residues.

The chain carries TRBV19 and TRBJ2-1; 9 nucleotides align to TRBD2. Germline V gives CDR1 LNHDA, CDR2 SQIVND (reference sequence). This CDR3 spans 14 amino acids. The V segment lost 4 bases and the J segment 4 bases; nucleotides outside the gene matches: 2. Here the CDR3 DNA reads TGTGCCAGTAGTACTAGCGGGACGTACAATGAGCAGTTCTTC. Translating it yields CASSTSGTYNEQFF.

V gene TRBV6-4 combines with J gene TRBJ2-2, with TRBD1 identical over 8 bases. Germline CDR1 reads MRHNA; CDR2 reads SNTAGT. This CDR3 spans 14 amino acids. Trimming removed 0 bases from V and 6 bases from J; junction bases left unmatched: 0. CDR3 in amino acids: CASSDSTGAGELFF. CDR3 nucleotide sequence: TGTGCCAGCAGTGACTCGACAGGGGCCGGGGAGCTGTTTTTT.

This clone has only a few counts. The gene calls are TRBV27 and TRBJ2-1, with TRBD1 matching 8 bases. Germline assignment: CDR1 MNHEY and CDR2 SMNVEV (reference sequence). V lost 8 bases and J lost 5; bases outside the gene matches: 8. The CDR3 is 14 residues long. This CDR3 is CASSPGQENNEQFF. The CDR3 nucleotides read TGTGCCAGCTCCCCGGGACAGGAGAACAATGAGCAGTTCTTC.

The chain employs TRBV24-1 and TRBJ2-5; TRBD2 agrees at 7 bases. The V gene's germline CDR1 is KGHDR and CDR2 SFDVKD. The CDR3 is 16 amino acids. V dropped 3 bases and J dropped 5; count of bases not matched to a gene: 11. The CDR3, as DNA: TGTGCCACCAGTGATCCTGGACTAGTGGGGGACGAGACCCAGTACTTC. This codes for CATSDPGLVGDETQYF.

J is TRBJ2-5 and V is TRBV7-9; 7 bases match TRBD1. CDR1 and CDR2 (germline): SEHNR, FQNEAQ (reference sequence). Trimming at V came to 5 bases and at J to 2 bases, leaving 8 bases not matched to a gene. This CDR3 has 15 residues. Here the CDR3 DNA reads TGTGCCAGCAGCCAACCCCGGGACAGACAAGAGACCCAGTACTTC. It codes for CASSQPRDRQETQYF.

The V and J genes are TRBV28 and TRBJ2-3, with 8 bases lining up with TRBD2. The ends lost 2 bases at V and 4 bases at J; junction bases unmatched: 5. This CDR3 is 15 amino acids long. The germline CDR1 and CDR2 sequences are MDHEN and SYDVKM. CDR3 residues: CASSLTGTRADTQYF. As DNA, the CDR3 is TGTGCCAGCAGTTTAACCGGGACTAGAGCAGATACGCAGTATTTT.

This chain joins TRBV27 and TRBJ2-7; 8 nucleotides line up with TRBD1. The CDR3 has 14 residues. CDR1 and CDR2 from the germline V gene are MNHEY and SMNVEV (reference sequence). The junction had 6 bases not matched to a gene; V was cut back by 5 bases and J by 3 bases. CDR3 amino acids: CASSPGGAIYEQYF. DNA for the CDR3: TGTGCCAGCAGTCCAGGGGGCGCGATCTACGAGCAGTACTTC.

This sequence joins TRBV27 and TRBJ1-5; TRBD1 matches at 8 bases. This CDR3 spans 16 amino acids. Trimming cost V 3 bases and J 11 bases; bases outside gene matches: 15. Germline lookup yields CDR1 MNHEY and CDR2 SMNVEV (reference sequence). The CDR3 DNA is TGTGCCAGCAGTTTGGGCGCAGGGGGCCTTGTTTCATCCCAGCATTTT. It encodes CASSLGAGGLVSSQHF.